This TCR beta chain was identified in a study of graft-versus-host responses after intestinal transplantation. In the study overall: Multivisceral, liver-intestinal, or isolated intestinal transplants were performed in recipients. For around 3 years after anti-thymocyte globulin induction, all recipients took tacrolimus and steroids. Study-level points and caveats: Clonal ratios of graft-versus-host to host-versus-graft in allografts were high for patients exhibiting graft-donor T cell macrochimerism. Early post-transplant declines in HvG were associated with peak levels of circulating GvH clones.

Concerning this clone itself: The antigen is not known.

Germline CDR1 reads SGHTS; CDR2 reads YDEGEE. This CDR3 has 12 residues. Between the trimmed V and J ends, which lost 2 bases and 15 bases, there was a span of 15 bases. The table came from immunoSEQ multiplex PCR; TCRdb's copy has only in-frame clones and leaves some out. This table has under 90,000 clones, about 90% appearing once. This clonotype was obtained from a human donor who was the organ donor for an intestinal transplant. The sample in question was unstimulated CD8+ T cells sorted from spleen or lymph node cells, obtained before transplant. The genes are TRBV5-8 and TRBJ2-1; D is possibly TRBD2 (5 bases). CDR3 loop: CASSFVRERVFF. The DNA for the CDR3 is TGTGCCAGCAGCTTTGTCCGGGAAAGGGTGTTCTTC.